The TCR beta chain described here comes from a study of shared clonotypes between healthy human individuals. The repertoire was sequenced with immunoSEQ multiplex PCR; TCRdb's copy has only in-frame clones and lacks some. Of about 600,000 clones in the sample, approximately 97% were seen once. As to this clone: The antigen is not known.

Points from the study as a whole: All-four-donor shared clonotypes had higher generation probabilities than non-shared clonotypes did.

Trimming cost V 2 bases and J 9 bases, with 20 bases left between them. Germline values: CDR1 LNHNV, CDR2 YYDKDF (reference sequence). CDR3 length equals 16 residues. V usage is TRBV15 and J usage is TRBJ2-1; tentatively, D is TRBD2 (6 bases). Sequencing used naive CD4+ T cells sorted from blood. Regarding subset: CD45RA+ positively selected. This TCR derives from a woman in her thirties in good health. CDR3 DNA sequence: TGTGCCACCAGCAGATTCAGCCGGGGGAGCAGCAGTGAGCAGTTCTTC. It is translated as CATSRFSRGSSSEQFF.